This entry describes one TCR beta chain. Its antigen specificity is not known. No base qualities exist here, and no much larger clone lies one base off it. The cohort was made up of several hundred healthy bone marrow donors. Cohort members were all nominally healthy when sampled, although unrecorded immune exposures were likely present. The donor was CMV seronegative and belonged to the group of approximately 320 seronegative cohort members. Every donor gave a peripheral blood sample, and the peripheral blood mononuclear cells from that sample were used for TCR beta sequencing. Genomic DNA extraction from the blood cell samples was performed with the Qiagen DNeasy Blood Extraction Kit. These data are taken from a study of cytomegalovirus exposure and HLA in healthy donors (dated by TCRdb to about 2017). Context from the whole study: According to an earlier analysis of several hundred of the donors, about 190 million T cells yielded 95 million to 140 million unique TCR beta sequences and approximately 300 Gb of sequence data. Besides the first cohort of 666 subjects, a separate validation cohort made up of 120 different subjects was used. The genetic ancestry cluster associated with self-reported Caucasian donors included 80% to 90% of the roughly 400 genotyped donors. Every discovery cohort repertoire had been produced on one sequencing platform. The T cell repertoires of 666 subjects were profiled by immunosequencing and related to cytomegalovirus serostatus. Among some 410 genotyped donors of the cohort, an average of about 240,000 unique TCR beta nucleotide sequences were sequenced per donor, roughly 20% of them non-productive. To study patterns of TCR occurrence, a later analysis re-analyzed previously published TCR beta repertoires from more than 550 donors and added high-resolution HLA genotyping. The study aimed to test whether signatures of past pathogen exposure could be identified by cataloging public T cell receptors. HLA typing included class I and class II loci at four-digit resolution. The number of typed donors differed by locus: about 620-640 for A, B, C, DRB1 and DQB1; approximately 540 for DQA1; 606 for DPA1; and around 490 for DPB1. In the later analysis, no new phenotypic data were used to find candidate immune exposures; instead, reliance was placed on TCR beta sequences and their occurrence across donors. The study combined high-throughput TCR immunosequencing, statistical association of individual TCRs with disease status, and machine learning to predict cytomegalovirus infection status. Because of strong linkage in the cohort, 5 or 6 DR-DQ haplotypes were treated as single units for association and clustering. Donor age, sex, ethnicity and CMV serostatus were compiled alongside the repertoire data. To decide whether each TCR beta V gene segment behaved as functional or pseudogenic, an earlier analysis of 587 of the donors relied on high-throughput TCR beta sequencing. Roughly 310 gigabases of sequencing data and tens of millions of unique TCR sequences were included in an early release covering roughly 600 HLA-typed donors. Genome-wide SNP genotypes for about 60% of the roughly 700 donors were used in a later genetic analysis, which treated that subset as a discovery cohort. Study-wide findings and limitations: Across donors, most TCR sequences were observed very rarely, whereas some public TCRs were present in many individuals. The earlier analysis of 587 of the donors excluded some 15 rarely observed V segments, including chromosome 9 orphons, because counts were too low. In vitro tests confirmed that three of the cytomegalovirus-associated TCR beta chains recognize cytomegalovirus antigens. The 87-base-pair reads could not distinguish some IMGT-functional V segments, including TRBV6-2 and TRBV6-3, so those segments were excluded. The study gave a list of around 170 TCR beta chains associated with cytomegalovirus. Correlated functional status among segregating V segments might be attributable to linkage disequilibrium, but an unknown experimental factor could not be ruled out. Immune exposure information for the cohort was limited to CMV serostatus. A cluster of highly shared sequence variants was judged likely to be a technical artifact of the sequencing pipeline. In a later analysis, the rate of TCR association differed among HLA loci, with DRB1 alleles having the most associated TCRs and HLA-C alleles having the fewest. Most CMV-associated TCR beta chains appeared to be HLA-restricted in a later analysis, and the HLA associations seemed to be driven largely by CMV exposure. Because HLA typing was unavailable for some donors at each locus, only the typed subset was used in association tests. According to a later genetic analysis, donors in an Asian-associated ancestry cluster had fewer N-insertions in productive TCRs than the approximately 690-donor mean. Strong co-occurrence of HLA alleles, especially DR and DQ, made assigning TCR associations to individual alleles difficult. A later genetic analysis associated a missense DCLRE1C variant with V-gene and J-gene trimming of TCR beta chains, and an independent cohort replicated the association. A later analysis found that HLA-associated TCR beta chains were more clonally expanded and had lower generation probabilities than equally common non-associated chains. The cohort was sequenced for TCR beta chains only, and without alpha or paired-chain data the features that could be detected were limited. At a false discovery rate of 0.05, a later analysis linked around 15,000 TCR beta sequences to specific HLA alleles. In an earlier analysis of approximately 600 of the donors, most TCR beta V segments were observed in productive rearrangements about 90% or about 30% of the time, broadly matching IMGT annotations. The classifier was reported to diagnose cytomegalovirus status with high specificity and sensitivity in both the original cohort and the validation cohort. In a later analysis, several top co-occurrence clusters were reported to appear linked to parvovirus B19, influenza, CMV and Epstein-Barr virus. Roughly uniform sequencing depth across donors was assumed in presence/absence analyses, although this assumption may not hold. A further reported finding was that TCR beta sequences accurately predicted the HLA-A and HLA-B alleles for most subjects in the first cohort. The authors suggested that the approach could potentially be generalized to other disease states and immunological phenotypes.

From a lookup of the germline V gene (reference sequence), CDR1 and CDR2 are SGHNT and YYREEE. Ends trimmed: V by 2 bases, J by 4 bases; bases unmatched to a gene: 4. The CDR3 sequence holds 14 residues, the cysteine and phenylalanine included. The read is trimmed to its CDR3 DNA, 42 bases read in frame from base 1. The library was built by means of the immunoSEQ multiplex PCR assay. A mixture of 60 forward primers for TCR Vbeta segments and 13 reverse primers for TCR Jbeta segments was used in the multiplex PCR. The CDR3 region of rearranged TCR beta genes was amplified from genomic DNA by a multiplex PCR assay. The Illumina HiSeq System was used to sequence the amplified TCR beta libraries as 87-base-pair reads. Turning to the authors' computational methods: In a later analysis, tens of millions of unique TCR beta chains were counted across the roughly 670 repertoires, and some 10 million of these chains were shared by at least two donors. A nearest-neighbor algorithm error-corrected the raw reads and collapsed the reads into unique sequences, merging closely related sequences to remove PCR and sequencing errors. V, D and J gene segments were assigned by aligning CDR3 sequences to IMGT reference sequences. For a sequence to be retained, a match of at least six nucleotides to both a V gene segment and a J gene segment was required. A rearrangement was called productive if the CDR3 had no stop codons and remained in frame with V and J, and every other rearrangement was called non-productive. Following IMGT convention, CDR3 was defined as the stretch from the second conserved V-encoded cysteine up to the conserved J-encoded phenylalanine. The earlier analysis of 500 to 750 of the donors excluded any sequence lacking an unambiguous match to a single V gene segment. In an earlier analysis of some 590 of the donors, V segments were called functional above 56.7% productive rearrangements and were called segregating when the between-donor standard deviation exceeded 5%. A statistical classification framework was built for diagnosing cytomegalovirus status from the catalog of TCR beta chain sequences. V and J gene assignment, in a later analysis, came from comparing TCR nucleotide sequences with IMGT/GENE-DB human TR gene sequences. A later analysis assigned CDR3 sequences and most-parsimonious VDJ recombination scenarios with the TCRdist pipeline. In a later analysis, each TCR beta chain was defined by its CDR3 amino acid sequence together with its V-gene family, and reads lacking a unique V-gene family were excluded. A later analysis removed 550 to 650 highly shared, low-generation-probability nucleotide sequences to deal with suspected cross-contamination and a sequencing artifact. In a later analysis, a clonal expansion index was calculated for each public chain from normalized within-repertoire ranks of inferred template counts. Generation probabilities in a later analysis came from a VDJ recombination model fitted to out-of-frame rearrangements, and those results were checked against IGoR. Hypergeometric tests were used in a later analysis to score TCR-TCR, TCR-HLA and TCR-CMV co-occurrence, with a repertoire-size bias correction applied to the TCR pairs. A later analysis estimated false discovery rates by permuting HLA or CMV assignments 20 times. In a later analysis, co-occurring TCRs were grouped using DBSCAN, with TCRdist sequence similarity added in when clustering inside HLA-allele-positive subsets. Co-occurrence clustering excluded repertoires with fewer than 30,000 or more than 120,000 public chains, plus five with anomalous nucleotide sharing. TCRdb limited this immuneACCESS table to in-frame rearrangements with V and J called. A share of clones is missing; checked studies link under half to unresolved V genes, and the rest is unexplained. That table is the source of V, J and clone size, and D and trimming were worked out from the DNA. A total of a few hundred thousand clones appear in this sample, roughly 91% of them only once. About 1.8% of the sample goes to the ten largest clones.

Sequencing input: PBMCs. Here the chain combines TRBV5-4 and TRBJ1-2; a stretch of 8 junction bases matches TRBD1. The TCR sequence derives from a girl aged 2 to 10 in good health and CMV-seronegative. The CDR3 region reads CASSFRGQGYGYTF. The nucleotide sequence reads TGTGCCAGCAGCTTCAGGGGGCAGGGCTATGGCTACACCTTC.